This T cell receptor (beta chain) was documented in a study of identical twins. Study observations and caveats: Partial confounding of zero-insertion analyses by invariant MAIT and iNKT cells was possible. Fewer insertions were carried by abundant cord blood beta clonotypes, but none was seen in memory repertoires. Twins shared out-of-frame alpha sequences with excess low generation probability.

Unique molecular identifiers were present on the cDNA, which also gained a universal primer site by template switching. Each CDR3 protein gets one entry after TCRdb re-called the 5' RACE reads with MiXCR. The data show approximately 410,000 distinct CDR3 sequences, with roughly 20% seen just once and around 10% held by the top ten. The V end lost 2 bases, the J end lost 7 bases, and 14 bases lay between the germline ends. The CDR3 sequence is 13 residues long. In germline, CDR1 is DFQATT, CDR2 SNEGSKA (reference sequence). This clonotype showed up just a few times. Its antigen is undetermined. Sequenced sample: naive T cells sorted from blood. The source of this sequence is a man in his fifties in good health. The rearrangement links TRBV20-1 to TRBJ1-2; tentative D call: TRBD1 (5 bases). CDR3 DNA sequence: TGCAGTGCTAGATCCGGGACCTCCCCTGGCTACACCTTC. Amino acid sequence: CSARSGTSPGYTF.